The 26 T cell receptor beta chains below come from one sample, sequenced in a study of human T cells and chemical hapten exposure. TCRdb recomputed calls from the RACE reads with MiXCR, one row per CDR3 protein. Of about 340,000 distinct CDR3 sequences listed, about 7% are singletons. Time point given: patch test 1, 2 weeks after DPC sensitization. Specified treatment: therapeutic diphenylcyclopropenone sensitization with weekly scalp DPC. Sample: whole blood, taken in connection with sensitization to the hapten diphenylcyclopropenone (DPC). Receptor source: a woman between 18 and 29 years old with alopecia areata. Some clones in this sample may be carry-over from other donors' samples.

The table lists this clonotype with a few counts. This chain joins TRBV12-3 or TRBV12-4 and TRBJ2-4; TRBD1 is a possible D gene (6 bases). V lost 6 bases and J lost 6, with 15 bases in between. The CDR3 runs 14 residues. CDR3 nucleotide sequence: TGTGCCAGCAGGGTGTGGGGGCCCGGAAACATTCAGTACTTC. This translates into CASRVWGPGNIQYF.

This clonotype occurred a few times. The chain combines TRBV5-6 with TRBJ2-7, with 7 positions matching TRBD1. The V gene's germline CDR1 is SGHDT and CDR2 YYEEEE. The CDR3 loop spans 17 amino acids. V was clipped by 0 bases and J by 2 bases; unmatched bases: 11. CDR3 bases: TGTGCCAGCAGCTTGGGCCCACCAGGGGGTTTAGCCTACGAGCAGTACTTC. Amino acids: CASSLGPPGGLAYEQYF.

In this sample, this clonotype turned up a few times. The chain couples TRBV5-6 to TRBJ1-6; 11 bases are a match to TRBD1. The CDR3 spans 16 residues. Germline-derived CDR1 and CDR2 are SGHDT and YYEEEE. V shed 4 bases and J 5 bases; nucleotides not matched to a gene: 5. CDR3 nucleotide sequence: TGTGCCAGCAGCCCGCCGGACAGGGGGCATAATTCACCCCTCCACTTT. Translation gives CASSPPDRGHNSPLHF.

This clonotype has just a few counts. The chain couples TRBV18 to TRBJ2-1; tentatively, D is TRBD2 (6 bases). The V end lost 2 bases, the J end lost 9 bases, and 14 bases lay between the germline ends. Per the germline V gene, CDR1 is KGHSH and CDR2 is LQKENI. This CDR3 is built from 14 residues. This CDR3 is CASSPGGDWGEQFF. The CDR3 DNA sequence: TGTGCCAGCTCACCAGGAGGGGACTGGGGTGAGCAGTTCTTC.

This clonotype was observed at least ten times. The gene calls are TRBV5-6 and TRBJ2-5, with D possibly matching TRBD1 (6 bases). Germline CDR1 SGHDT, CDR2 YYEEEE. Trimming removed 4 bases from V and 5 bases from J, with 18 bases in between. The CDR3 runs to 15 residues. CDR3 sequence: CASSGGQLTGETQYF. The CDR3 nucleotides read TGTGCCAGCAGCGGCGGACAGCTAACGGGGGAGACCCAGTACTTC.

V usage is TRBV14 and J usage is TRBJ2-1, with D possibly being TRBD1 or TRBD2 (6 bases each). The CDR3 totals 13 residues. In germline, CDR1 is SGHDN, CDR2 FVKESK. V shed 5 bases and J shed 9 bases, with 14 bases lying between them. The CDR3: CASSSGGGPEQFF. The CDR3 DNA reads as TGTGCCAGCAGCTCAGGAGGGGGGCCTGAGCAGTTCTTC.

This clonotype was seen ten or more times. The chain is built from TRBV5-1 and TRBJ1-1; 8 nucleotides line up with TRBD1. Germline V CDR1 and CDR2: SGHRS, YFSETQ. The CDR3 totals 13 residues. The trim removed 0 bases at V and 7 bases at J, leaving 2 bases unmatched. CDR3 nucleotide sequence: TGCGCCAGCAGCTTGGGACAGGGGATTGAAGCTTTCTTT. Its translation is CASSLGQGIEAFF.

This clonotype showed up many times. CDR3 sequence: CASNSPGTGGWAKNIQYF. Written as DNA, the CDR3 is TGTGCCAGCAACTCACCCGGGACAGGGGGATGGGCCAAAAACATTCAGTACTTC. The rearrangement uses TRBV6-6 and TRBJ2-4; 11 nucleotides agree with TRBD1. This CDR3 has 18 residues. Germline V gene sequence: CDR1 MNHNY, CDR2 SVGAGI (reference sequence). After removal of 7 bases from V and 1 base from J, the junction contained 12 bases not matched to a gene.

The chain joins TRBV28 to TRBJ2-3, with D possibly called TRBD1 or TRBD2 (5 bases each). Germline-derived CDR1 and CDR2 are MDHEN and SYDVKM. This CDR3 is built from 15 residues. V was clipped by 2 bases and J by 0 bases, with 9 bases between them. CDR3 region: CASSLGDLSTDTQYF. The CDR3 DNA is TGTGCCAGCAGTTTAGGGGACCTTAGCACAGATACGCAGTATTTT.

A few counts support this clonotype. The genes are TRBV6-2 or TRBV6-3 and TRBJ1-4, with D possibly TRBD1 on 5 matching bases. Trimming took 0 bases from V and 0 from J, leaving 14 bases between them. Germline V gives CDR1 MNHEY, CDR2 SVGEGT. CDR3 length: 18 amino acids. CDR3 sequence reads: CASSYSTEPTSTNEKLFF. Written as DNA, the CDR3 is TGTGCCAGCAGTTACTCGACAGAGCCCACTTCAACTAATGAAAAACTGTTTTTT.

V is TRBV5-1 and J is TRBJ2-7; no definite D call. Germline values: CDR1 SGHRS, CDR2 YFSETQ. This CDR3 is 14 amino acids long. The V gene lost 3 bases and the J gene lost 4 bases, with 14 bases spanning the gap. The CDR3 nucleotides read TGCGCCAGCAGCTGGGTTCTGGGGATTTACGAGCAGTACTTC. Translation: CASSWVLGIYEQYF.

Only a few counts were recorded for this clonotype. This rearrangement joins TRBV5-6 to TRBJ1-6; D is uncertain. The V gene's germline CDR1 is SGHDT and CDR2 YYEEEE. CDR3 length: 13 amino acids. V was shortened by 4 bases and J by 14 bases, with 16 bases between the two germline ends. The CDR3 nucleotides read TGTGCCAGCAGCCCCGGACGGAGAAAGGCCCTCCACTTT. It translates to CASSPGRRKALHF. Looking up the rest from reference TRBV5-6 and TRBJ1-6 gives the full variable domain: DAGVTQSPTHLIKTRGQQVTLRCSPKSGHDTVSWYQQALGQGPQFIFQYYEEEERQRGNFPDRFSGHQFPNYSSELNVNALLLGDSALYLCASSPGRRKALHFGNGTRLTVT.

The chain has TRBV7-9 and TRBJ1-3, with D unresolved. The V end was cut by 8 bases, the J end by 1 base, with 9 bases between. This CDR3 is built from 13 residues. Germline V gene sequence: CDR1 SEHNR, CDR2 FQNEAQ (reference sequence). In nucleotides, the CDR3 is TGTGCCAGCGTTCCACTTTCTGGAAACACCATATATTTT. This sequence encodes CASVPLSGNTIYF.

This clonotype was detected only a few times. V usage is TRBV6-5 and J usage is TRBJ1-2, with D maybe TRBD1 (5 bases). From germline, CDR1 is MNHEY and CDR2 SVGAGI. The length of the CDR3 is 12 residues. In DNA form, the CDR3 reads TGTCGGGTGGGGGGACCCCAAACAGGCTACACCTTC. Translated: CRVGGPQTGYTF.

This clonotype was seen at least ten times. The chain is built from TRBV28 and TRBJ1-1, with a possible D match to TRBD1 (6 bases). Germline V gene sequence: CDR1 MDHEN, CDR2 SYDVKM. This CDR3 is built from 13 residues. V dropped 3 bases and J dropped 4 bases, with 9 bases sitting between them. The CDR3 DNA reads TGTGCCAGCAGTTTCGGGGGCCGCACTGAAGCTTTCTTT. Its translation: CASSFGGRTEAFF.

This clonotype has a handful of counts. The chain employs TRBV7-9 and TRBJ2-7, with 9 bases fitting TRBD1. V gave up 3 bases and J gave up 7 bases; unmatched junction bases: 10. The CDR3 runs 15 residues. Germline CDR1 and CDR2: SEHNR and FQNEAQ (reference sequence). CDR3 coding DNA: TGTGCCAGCAGCTTCAGACAGGGGGGTTATTGGGAGCAGTACTTC. Its translation is CASSFRQGGYWEQYF.

In its sample, this clonotype was seen a few times. This sequence joins TRBV12-3 or TRBV12-4 and TRBJ2-1, with 8 bases aligning to TRBD1. The CDR3 loop spans 15 amino acids. V shed 6 bases, J shed 2 bases, and the junction held 6 bases outside the gene matches. The CDR3 protein is CASRLGQGPYNEQFF. For the CDR3, the DNA is TGTGCCAGCAGACTCGGACAGGGCCCCTACAATGAGCAGTTCTTC.

The sample holds a few counts of this clonotype. CDR3 bases: TGCAGCACCTTTTACGGACAAGGAAACACTGAAGCTTTCTTT. Translation gives CSTFYGQGNTEAFF. The chain uses TRBV20-1 and TRBJ1-1; D may be TRBD1 (5 bases). Germline V gene sequence: CDR1 DFQATT, CDR2 SNEGSKA (reference sequence). The CDR3 is made up of 14 amino acids.

This clonotype was seen more than once but under ten times. The rearrangement links TRBV7-3 to TRBJ2-3; 8 positions agree with TRBD1. After removal of 0 bases from V and 4 bases from J, the junction contained 6 bases not matched to a gene. Germline assignment: CDR1 SGHTA and CDR2 FQGTGA. This CDR3 is built from 16 residues. CDR3 bases: TGTGCCAGCAGCTTAACCTGGACAGGGAGAGCAGATACGCAGTATTTT. The encoded protein is CASSLTWTGRADTQYF.

This clonotype appeared many times. This chain uses TRBV4-1 with TRBJ2-1, with D possibly matching TRBD2 (6 bases). V lost 4 bases and J lost 7, with 23 bases in between. Germline V gene lookup returns CDR1 MGHRA and CDR2 YSYEKL. CDR3 length: 17 amino acids. The CDR3 here is CASSLFQGTSSENEQFF. CDR3 DNA: TGCGCCAGCAGCCTATTCCAAGGGACTTCCTCAGAGAATGAGCAGTTCTTC.

This clonotype was seen a single time. A much larger clone differs from this one at a single base, so this may be a read error. V usage is TRBV5-4 and J usage is TRBJ1-2, with 7 bases identical to TRBD1. CDR1 and CDR2 from the germline V gene are SGHNT and YYREEE (reference sequence). This CDR3 contains 14 residues. After removal of 7 bases from V and 3 bases from J, the junction contained 9 bases not matched to a gene. The chain's CDR3 is CASGRGGKDYGYTF. The CDR3 coding sequence is TGTGCCAGCGGCCGAGGGGGCAAGGACTATGGCTACACCTTC.

There are many counts of this clonotype. The rearrangement links TRBV7-8 to TRBJ2-7; D gene uncertain. Trimming took 5 bases from V and 2 from J, leaving 13 bases between them. Germline values: CDR1 SGHVS, CDR2 FQNEAQ. The CDR3 has 14 residues. The chain's CDR3 is CASSRFDGPYEQYF. DNA of the CDR3: TGTGCCAGCAGCCGGTTCGACGGCCCCTACGAGCAGTACTTC.

This clonotype was observed at least ten times. V gene TRBV6-2 or TRBV6-3 combines with J gene TRBJ2-1, with D unresolved. The CDR3 has 14 residues. V was cut by 6 bases and J by 8 bases, with 17 bases left in between. Per germline, CDR1 MNHEY and CDR2 SVGEGT. The CDR3 DNA reads TGTGCCAGCAGCCCAGACCCAGAGGTCCATGAGCAGTTCTTC. It codes for CASSPDPEVHEQFF.

V usage is TRBV7-2 and J usage is TRBJ1-1; no definite D call. This CDR3 contains 14 residues. The ends were cut back, 1 base at V and 1 base at J, with 7 bases in the middle. Germline-derived CDR1 and CDR2 are SGHTA and FQGNSA. CDR3 region: CASSLERPNTEAFF. Here the CDR3 DNA reads TGTGCCAGCAGCTTAGAGAGGCCGAACACTGAAGCTTTCTTT. Based on the CDR3 plus reference TRBV7-2 and TRBJ1-1, the full variable domain is GAGVSQSPSNKVTEKGKDVELRCDPISGHTALYWYRQSLGQGLEFLIYFQGNSAPDKSGLPSDRFSAERTGGSVSTLTIQRTQQEDSAVYLCASSLERPNTEAFFGQGTRLTVV.

The chain recombines TRBV7-3 with TRBJ1-5; D may be TRBD1 (5 bases). Per the germline V gene, CDR1 is SGHTA and CDR2 is FQGTGA. Trimming removed 5 bases at V and 6 bases at J, with 14 bases between. CDR3 length equals 14 residues. The CDR3 loop reads CASSRKGVFQPQHF. The CDR3 nucleotides are TGTGCCAGCAGCCGTAAAGGGGTCTTTCAGCCCCAGCATTTT.

This clonotype was detected a few times. This sequence joins TRBV3-1 and TRBJ1-2; TRBD1 agrees at 9 bases. The V segment lost 5 bases and the J segment 4 bases; nucleotides outside the gene matches: 8. The germline CDR1 and CDR2 sequences are LGHDT and YNNKEL (reference sequence). There are 15 residues in the CDR3. The CDR3 region is CASSDWTGEGYGYTF. CDR3 bases: TGTGCCAGCAGCGATTGGACAGGGGAAGGCTATGGCTACACCTTC.